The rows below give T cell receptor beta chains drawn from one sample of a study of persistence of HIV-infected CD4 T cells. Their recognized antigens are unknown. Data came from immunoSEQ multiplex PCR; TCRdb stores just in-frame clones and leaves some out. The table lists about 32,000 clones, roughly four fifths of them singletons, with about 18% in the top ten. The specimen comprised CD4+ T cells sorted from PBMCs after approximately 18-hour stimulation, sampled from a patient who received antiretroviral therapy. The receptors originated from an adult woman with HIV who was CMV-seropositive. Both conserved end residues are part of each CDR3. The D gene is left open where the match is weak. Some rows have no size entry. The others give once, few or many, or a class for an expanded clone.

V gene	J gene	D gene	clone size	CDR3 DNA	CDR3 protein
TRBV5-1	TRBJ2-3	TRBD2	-	TGCGCCAGCAGCTTGAACGGGAGGGCTAGCACAGATACGCAGTATTTT	CASSLNGRASTDTQYF
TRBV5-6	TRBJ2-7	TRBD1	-	TGTGCCAGCAGCATTCCCGGGACAGGGGGCGCCGAGCAGTACTTC	CASSIPGTGGAEQYF
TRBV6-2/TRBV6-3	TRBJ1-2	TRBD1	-	TGTGCCAGCAGTTACTCGATGCGGGACAGAGCCTTC	CASSYSMRDRAF
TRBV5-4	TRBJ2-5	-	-	TGTGCCAGCAGTTCCGGGGGGATTGGGACAAACCAAGAGACCCAGTACTTC	CASSSGGIGTNQETQYF
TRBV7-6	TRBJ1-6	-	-	TGTGCCAGCAGTCTCCGGGGGCAATCACCCCTCCACTTT	CASSLRGQSPLHF
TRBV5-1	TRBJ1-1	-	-	TGCGCCAGCAGCCAAGACAGCATGAACACTGAAGCTTTCTTT	CASSQDSMNTEAFF
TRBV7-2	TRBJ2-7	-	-	TGTGCCAGCAGCTTGGGCAGTCTGGGGGAGCAGTACTTC	CASSLGSLGEQYF
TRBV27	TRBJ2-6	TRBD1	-	TGTGCCAGCAGTTCCCCGGGACAGGAGAGCTCTGGGGCCAACGTCCTGACTTTC	CASSSPGQESSGANVLTF
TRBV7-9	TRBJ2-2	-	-	TGTGCCAGCAGCTTAGGATGGGGGACCGGGGAGCTGTTTTTT	CASSLGWGTGELFF
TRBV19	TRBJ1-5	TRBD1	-	TGTGCCAGTAGTCCTCGGACAGGGGGTAGCAATCAGCCCCAGCATTTT	CASSPRTGGSNQPQHF
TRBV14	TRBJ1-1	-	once	TGTGCCAGCAGCCAAGATGGCCGTGGGGGGGGCACTGAAGCTTTCTTT	CASSQDGRGGGTEAFF
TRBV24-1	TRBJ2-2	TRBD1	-	TGTGCCACCAGTGAGTTTCGGGACAGGCTAGTCACCGGGGAGCTGTTTTTT	CATSEFRDRLVTGELFF
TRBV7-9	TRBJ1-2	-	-	TGTGCCAGCAGCTTAGCGGGGACATTCAACTATGGCTACACCTTC	CASSLAGTFNYGYTF
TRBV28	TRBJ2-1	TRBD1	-	TGTGCCAGCAGCACAAACCGGGACAGCACCTGGGATGAGCAGTTCTTC	CASSTNRDSTWDEQFF
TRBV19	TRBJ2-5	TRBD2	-	TGTGCCAGTAGTATAGCTAGCGGGGTAACGGAGACCCAGTACTTC	CASSIASGVTETQYF
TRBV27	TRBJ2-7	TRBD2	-	TGTGCCAGCGGCCGAGGGGCGGGGGACTCCTACGAGCAGTACTTC	CASGRGAGDSYEQYF
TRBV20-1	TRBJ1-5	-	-	TGCAGTGCTAGTCCACCACGTCAGCCCCAGCATTTT	CSASPPRQPQHF
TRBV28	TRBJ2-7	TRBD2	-	TGTGCCAGCAGTCCCAGCGGTAGCGGGAGGACTTGGGGGCAGTACTTC	CASSPSGSGRTWGQYF
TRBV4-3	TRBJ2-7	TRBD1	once	TGCGCCAGCAGCCAATCCGGGACAGGGGCCTACGAGCAGTACTTC	CASSQSGTGAYEQYF
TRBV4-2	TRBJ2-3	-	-	TGTGCCAGCAGCCGGAGCTACACAGATACGCAGTATTTT	CASSRSYTDTQYF
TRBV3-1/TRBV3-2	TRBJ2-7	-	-	TGTGCCAGCAGCCGAAGGTTACAGCTAGAGCAGTACTTC	CASSRRLQLEQYF
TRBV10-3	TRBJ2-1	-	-	TGTGCCACCGGTGGGGTTATCTCCTACAATGAGCAGTTCTTC	CATGGVISYNEQFF
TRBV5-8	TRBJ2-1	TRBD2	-	TGTGCCAGCAGCCACGGACTAGCCTCCTACAATGAGCAGTTCTTC	CASSHGLASYNEQFF
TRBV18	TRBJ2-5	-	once	TGTGCCAGCTCACAGAGGCCCAAAGGGGAGACCCAGTACTTC	CASSQRPKGETQYF
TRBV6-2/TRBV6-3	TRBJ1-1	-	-	TGTGCCAGCAGCGCGGGGACCTTGGGGGGTATTGAAGCTTTCTTT	CASSAGTLGGIEAFF
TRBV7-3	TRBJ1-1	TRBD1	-	TGTGCCAGCAGCGCCCAACAGGGGGCTTTCACTGAAGCTTTCTTT	CASSAQQGAFTEAFF
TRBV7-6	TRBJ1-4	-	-	TGTGCCAGCAGCCCTAGGGGGGGAGCCACAGCAACTAATGAAAAACTGTTTTTT	CASSPRGGATATNEKLFF
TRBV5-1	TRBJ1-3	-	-	TGCGCCAGCAGCCCGGGCTCGTCCTCTGGAAACACCATATATTTT	CASSPGSSSGNTIYF
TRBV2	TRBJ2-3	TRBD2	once	TGTGCCAGCTTACGGAGCGGGGCATCTAGCACAGATACGCAGTATTTT	CASLRSGASSTDTQYF
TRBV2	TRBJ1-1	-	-	TGTGCCAGCAAGGGAGGGCACACGAACACTGAAGCTTTCTTT	CASKGGHTNTEAFF
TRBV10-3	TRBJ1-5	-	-	TGTGCCATCAGTGAGAGGGGAAATAGGCCATCGACCAATCAGCCCCAGCATTTT	CAISERGNRPSTNQPQHF
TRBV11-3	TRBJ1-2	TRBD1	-	TGTGCCAGCAGCTTAGGAAATACCGGGACAGATCCAACTAACTATGGCTACACCTTC	CASSLGNTGTDPTNYGYTF
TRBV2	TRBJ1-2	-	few	TGTGCCAGCAGTCCAGACCGAAACTATGGCTACACCTTC	CASSPDRNYGYTF
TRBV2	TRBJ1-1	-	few	TGTGCCAGCAGCCCGACAGGTCCCCAAGCTTTCTTT	CASSPTGPQAFF
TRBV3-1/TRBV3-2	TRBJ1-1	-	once	TGTGCCAGCAGCCAAGATCCATCCACTGAAGCTTTCTTT	CASSQDPSTEAFF
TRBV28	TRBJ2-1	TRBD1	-	TGTGCCAGCAGTCCCTTTAGGACAGGGTACGACAATGAGCAGTTCTTC	CASSPFRTGYDNEQFF
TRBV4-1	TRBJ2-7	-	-	TGCGCCAGCAGCCAAGAGTTCGCAGGGGCCTGGGAGCAGTACTTC	CASSQEFAGAWEQYF
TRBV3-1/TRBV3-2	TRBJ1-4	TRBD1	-	TGTGCCAGCAGCCAAGGGGACAGCCGAGCTAATGAAAAACTGTTTTTT	CASSQGDSRANEKLFF
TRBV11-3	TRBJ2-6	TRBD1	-	TGTGCCAGCAGCCCCCCCGGGACAGGGTATTCTGGGGCCAACGTCCTGACTTTC	CASSPPGTGYSGANVLTF
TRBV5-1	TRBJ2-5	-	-	TGCGCCAGCAGCCAAAACCAAGAGACCCAGTACTTC	CASSQNQETQYF
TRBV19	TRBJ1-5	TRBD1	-	TGTGCCAGTAGTAATCGAGCAGGGGGCAGCTTCCAGCCCCAGCATTTT	CASSNRAGGSFQPQHF
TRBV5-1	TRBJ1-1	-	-	TGCGCCAGCAGCTTGGAGGGGAGCACTGAAGCTTTCTTT	CASSLEGSTEAFF
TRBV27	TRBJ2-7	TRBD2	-	TGTGCCAGCAGAGCCCGCTGGACTAGCGTATCCTACGAGCAGTACTTC	CASRARWTSVSYEQYF
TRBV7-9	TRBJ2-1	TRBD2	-	TGTGCCAGCAGCTTCGACGGGAGGCTTCAGGGTGAGCAGTTCTTC	CASSFDGRLQGEQFF
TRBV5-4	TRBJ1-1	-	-	TGTGCCAGCAGCTTTAGAGCGGGCACTGAAGCTTTCTTT	CASSFRAGTEAFF
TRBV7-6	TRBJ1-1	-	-	TGTGCCAGCAGCGCGGGTTTCGAAGCTTTCTTT	CASSAGFEAFF
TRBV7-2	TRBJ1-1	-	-	TGTGCCAGCAGCTTAGGACAGAGGAACACTGAAGCTTTCTTT	CASSLGQRNTEAFF
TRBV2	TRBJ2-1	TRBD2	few	TGTGCCAGCACCCGAGGGACTAGCGGATACAATGAGCAGTTCTTC	CASTRGTSGYNEQFF
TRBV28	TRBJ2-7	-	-	TGTGCCAGCAACGGGGGTTCGGGACACCCCTACGAGCAGTACTTC	CASNGGSGHPYEQYF
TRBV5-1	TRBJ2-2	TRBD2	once	TGCGCCAGCAGTCACCGGACTAGCGGGAACACCGGGGAGCTGTTTTTT	CASSHRTSGNTGELFF
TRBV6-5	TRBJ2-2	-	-	TGTGCCAGCACAAGGGGGGGGACTTTCACCGGGGAGCTGTTTTTT	CASTRGGTFTGELFF